The 16 T cell receptor beta chains reported below all come from one sample, sequenced in a study of response to subunit inactivated influenza vaccine. TCRdb redid the calling of the RT-PCR reads with MiXCR, one entry per CDR3 protein. The profile shows about 650,000 distinct CDR3 sequences, approximately 14% of them singletons. The specimen comprised PBMCs from blood, sampled 12 days after vaccination. Receptors were obtained from a man aged 45-60 years who received an inactivated influenza vaccine.

In this sample, this clonotype turned up many times. The V gene is TRBV5-1, the J gene TRBJ2-2; no firm D call. The germline gives CDR1 SGHRS, CDR2 YFSETQ. Trimming shortened V by 4 bases and J by 2 bases, and 9 bases separated the two germline ends. CDR3 length: 14 amino acids. The CDR3, as DNA: TGCGCCAGCAGCCGTGGCCCCAACACCGGGGAGCTGTTTTTT. Its translation is CASSRGPNTGELFF.

This clonotype was seen ten or more times. The chain employs TRBV6-5 and TRBJ2-1, with 8 bases that match TRBD2. Looked up from germline, CDR1 is MNHEY and CDR2 is SVGAGI. The CDR3 length is 16 residues. V lost 0 bases to trimming and J lost 8 bases; unmatched junction nucleotides: 9. This chain's CDR3 is CASSYSRGGAFDEQFF. The CDR3 DNA follows: TGTGCCAGCAGTTACTCTCGGGGGGGGGCCTTCGATGAGCAGTTCTTC.

The chain combines TRBV20-1 with TRBJ2-3; D unclear. With 7 bases removed from V and 3 bases from J, the gap between germline ends came to 8 bases. CDR1 is DFQATT and CDR2 is SNEGSKA in the germline V gene (reference sequence). This CDR3 is 11 amino acids long. Written as DNA, the CDR3 is TGCAGTGTACAGCAGACAGATACGCAGTATTTT. It translates to CSVQQTDTQYF.

This clonotype was seen only a few times. The chain joins TRBV3-1 to TRBJ1-2; 8 bases fit TRBD1. The V and J ends lost 1 base and 8 bases, in that order; junction bases with no gene match: 9. Looked up from germline, CDR1 is LGHDT and CDR2 is YNNKEL (reference sequence). The CDR3 covers 15 residues. For the CDR3, the DNA is TGTGCCAGCAGCCAAGGCACAGGGGGGAAGGACGGCTACACCTTC. This codes for CASSQGTGGKDGYTF.

This clonotype has more than one count but fewer than ten. CDR3 amino acids: CASSHFPGQGQETQYF. The CDR3 coding sequence is TGTGCCAGCAGCCATTTTCCGGGACAGGGCCAAGAGACCCAGTACTTC. This rearrangement joins TRBV7-2 to TRBJ2-5, with 9 bases identical to TRBD1. V lost 5 bases, J lost 1 base, and 8 bases stayed unmatched. The germline gives CDR1 SGHTA, CDR2 FQGNSA. The CDR3 length is 16 residues.

The chain uses TRBV5-1 and TRBJ2-3, with TRBD1 as a possible D gene (5 bases). CDR3 length equals 13 residues. V was cut by 6 bases and J by 2 bases, with 10 bases left in between. Germline V gene lookup returns CDR1 SGHRS and CDR2 YFSETQ. The CDR3 loop reads CASKRQPTDTQYF. The CDR3 DNA is TGCGCCAGCAAACGACAGCCCACAGATACGCAGTATTTT.

This clonotype was seen more than once but under ten times. The V and J genes are TRBV9 and TRBJ2-1, with D possibly being TRBD2 (7 bases). CDR3 length: 15 residues. The V end lost 0 bases, the J end lost 5 bases, and 12 bases lay between the germline ends. Germline V gives CDR1 SGDLS, CDR2 YYNGEE. The CDR3 sequence: CASSVGGGPNNEQFF. CDR3 sequence (DNA): TGTGCCAGCAGCGTAGGCGGGGGCCCGAACAATGAGCAGTTCTTC.

This clonotype was recorded a few times. This chain links TRBV28 with TRBJ1-5; TRBD1 matches at 8 bases. Trimming cost V 7 bases and J 1 base; bases outside gene matches: 6. Germline CDR1 is MDHEN and CDR2 is SYDVKM. The CDR3 runs to 15 residues. CDR3 sequence (DNA): TGTGCCAGCATTCCGACAGGGGAGAGCAATCAGCCCCAGCATTTT. Amino acid sequence: CASIPTGESNQPQHF.

In its sample, this clonotype was seen a few times. DNA of the CDR3: TGTGCCAGCGGGACACAGGGGACAGATACGCAGTATTTT. Translation gives CASGTQGTDTQYF. J is TRBJ2-3 and V is TRBV27, with 7 positions matching TRBD1. The CDR3 runs 13 residues. V lost 8 bases and J lost 3; bases outside the gene matches: 5. Germline V gives CDR1 MNHEY, CDR2 SMNVEV (reference sequence).

This chain joins TRBV29-1 and TRBJ2-5; D remains unclear. With 2 bases removed from V and 4 bases from J, the gap between germline ends came to 14 bases. CDR1 and CDR2 (germline): SQVTM, ANQGSEA. The CDR3 consists of 14 residues. CDR3 nucleotides: TGCAGCGTTGAACGGCAGGCGTTCGGAGAGACCCAGTACTTC. This translates into CSVERQAFGETQYF.

For this clonotype: Because the CDR3 is missing its conserved closing phenylalanine or tryptophan, this is likely a read error. J is TRBJ1-1 and V is TRBV4-2, with unresolved D. Germline lookup yields CDR1 LGHNA and CDR2 YNFKEQ. CDR3 length: 15 residues. V was trimmed by 1 base and J by 3 bases, leaving 12 bases between them. This chain's CDR3 is CASSQVRGQDTEAFL. The CDR3 bases are TGTGCCAGCAGCCAAGTACGAGGTCAGGACACTGAAGCTTTCCTT.

This clonotype has only a few counts. The V gene is TRBV27, the J gene TRBJ2-1; 11 bases map to TRBD1. The CDR3 covers 15 residues. Germline assignment: CDR1 MNHEY and CDR2 SMNVEV (reference sequence). The V segment lost 5 bases and the J segment 4 bases; nucleotides outside the gene matches: 4. The CDR3 is CASSDGTGGYNEQFF. Written as DNA, the CDR3 is TGTGCCAGCAGTGACGGGACAGGGGGTTACAATGAGCAGTTCTTC.

The table lists this clonotype with a few counts. The chain recombines TRBV12-3 or TRBV12-4 with TRBJ1-1; D unresolved. The V end lost 1 base, the J end lost 4 bases, and 13 bases lay between the germline ends. The CDR3 length is 15 residues. CDR3 in amino acids: CASSLGAAFVTEAFF. DNA for the CDR3: TGTGCCAGCAGTTTAGGGGCGGCTTTCGTCACTGAAGCTTTCTTT.

V and J are TRBV19 and TRBJ2-1; 8 nucleotides agree with TRBD1. Germline CDR1 is LNHDA and CDR2 is SQIVND (reference sequence). The junction had 15 bases not matched to a gene; V was cut back by 7 bases and J by 10 bases. The CDR3 is 15 residues long. For the CDR3, the DNA is TGTGCCAGTATTCCTCAGGGGGCCCTCGCGGGCGAGCAGTTCTTC. Protein product: CASIPQGALAGEQFF.

This clonotype was detected many times. V usage is TRBV11-2 and J usage is TRBJ2-7, with TRBD1 identical over 7 bases. The CDR3 loop spans 18 amino acids. The ends lost 5 bases at V and 0 bases at J; junction bases unmatched: 16. CDR1 and CDR2 from the germline V gene are SGHAT and FQNNGV. The CDR3 region is CASSLRVGTAKSSYEQYF. Written as DNA, the CDR3 is TGTGCCAGCAGCCTTAGAGTGGGGACAGCTAAGAGCTCCTACGAGCAGTACTTC.

The sample holds a few counts of this clonotype. The J gene is TRBJ2-7, the V gene TRBV20-1; D remains unclear. The CDR3 contains 13 residues. Germline CDR1 and CDR2: DFQATT and SNEGSKA (reference sequence). CDR3 sequence (DNA): TGCAGCGCCGGCAGGCACCAAACCTACGAGCAGTACTTC. It specifies CSAGRHQTYEQYF.